Listed below are T cell receptor beta chains from one sample, sequenced in a study of tumor and adjacent non-tumor tissue in lung cancer. One entry per CDR3 protein, called by TCRdb with MiXCR from the multiplex PCR reads. The sample has tens of thousands of distinct CDR3 sequences; roughly 66% are singletons. Specimen: lung tumor tissue. The source of these receptors is a man between 60 and 75 years old with non-small cell lung cancer. Both conserved end residues are part of each CDR3. D genes are given only for firm matches. The size entry is marked missing in some rows and otherwise reads once, few, many or a size class.

j_call | v_call | clone_size | d_call | cdr3_nt | cdr3_aa
TRBJ2-7 | TRBV30 | few | - | TGTGCCTGGAGCCCGACCTCCTACGAGCAGTACTTC | CAWSPTSYEQYF
TRBJ2-5 | TRBV9 | - | - | TGTGCCAGCAGCGCAGGACACGGACTGGAGACCCAGTACTTC | CASSAGHGLETQYF
TRBJ2-5 | TRBV11-1 | - | - | TGTGCCAGCAGTCCTCGGGGCTCCTCGGGGGAGACCCAGTACTTC | CASSPRGSSGETQYF
TRBJ2-1 | TRBV5-1 | once | - | TGCGCCAACAGCCCACGGACAAGTTCCTACAATGAGCAGTTCTTC | CANSPRTSSYNEQFF
TRBJ2-2 | TRBV11-1 | once | TRBD1 | TGTGTCAGCAGCTTATTAGACAGGGGTGTCGGGGAGCTGTTTTTT | CVSSLLDRGVGELFF
TRBJ2-3 | TRBV12-5 | many | TRBD2 | TGTGCTAGTGGTTTGGGGACTAGCGGGACCCTGGGTACGCAGTATTTT | CASGLGTSGTLGTQYF
TRBJ2-1 | TRBV11-2 | - | - | TGTGCCAGCAGCTTTGTTATAATTAACGGTCCGTTGTACAATGAGCAGTTCTTC | CASSFVIINGPLYNEQFF
TRBJ2-1 | TRBV29-1 | many | TRBD2 | TGCAGCGTTGACGGAGCGGGGGGGTTCAATGAGCAGTTCTTC | CSVDGAGGFNEQFF
TRBJ2-2 | TRBV6-1 | - | - | TGTGCCAGCAGTGAATCCGGGGACCTGGGGACCGGGGAGCAGTTTTTT | CASSESGDLGTGEQFF
TRBJ1-1 | TRBV12-3/TRBV12-4 | - | TRBD1 | TGTGTCAGCAGTTATCAGGGGGCGTATGAAGCTTTCTTT | CVSSYQGAYEAFF
TRBJ2-2 | TRBV11-1 | - | TRBD2 | TGTACCAGCAGCCCCGGGACTAGCGGGAGAGGCTCAGGGGAGCTGTTTTTT | CTSSPGTSGRGSGELFF
TRBJ2-5 | TRBV7-2 | - | - | TGTGCCGGCAACAAGGCCCGTCAAGAGACCCAGTACTTC | CAGNKARQETQYF
TRBJ2-7 | TRBV6-6 | - | TRBD1 | TGTGCCAGCATTTGGAGACAGGGGCTCCAAAAGGTGGAGCAGTACTTC | CASIWRQGLQKVEQYF
TRBJ1-2 | TRBV12-3/TRBV12-4 | many | - | TGTGCCAGCAGTCCCCCTGGGGGGGTTCGGGTATATGGCTACACCTTC | CASSPPGGVRVYGYTF
TRBJ2-2 | TRBV28 | - | TRBD1 | TGTGCCGCCAGGGGGCATCTAGGCGCCGGGGAGCTGTTTTTT | CAARGHLGAGELFF
TRBJ2-5 | TRBV29-1 | - | - | TGCAGCGTTGAAGAGCGAGGGATGGGCCAAGAGACCCAGTGCTTC | CSVEERGMGQETQCF
TRBJ2-6 | TRBV29-1 | - | - | TGCAGCGTGGCCAAAACTGGGGCCAACGTCCTGACTTTC | CSVAKTGANVLTF
TRBJ2-7 | TRBV12-3/TRBV12-4 | - | - | TGCGCCAGCAGTCTCCGAGCTATAGAGGGTGAGCAGTACTTC | CASSLRAIEGEQYF
TRBJ1-1 | TRBV4-1 | once | TRBD1 | TGCGCCAGCAGCCCCCAGGGGGACACTGAAGCTTTCTTT | CASSPQGDTEAFF
TRBJ1-2 | TRBV20-1 | many | - | TGCAGTGCTAGTAAGGACAATTTTGCGCCTAACTATGGCTACACCTTC | CSASKDNFAPNYGYTF
TRBJ2-1 | TRBV6-5 | few | TRBD2 | TGTACTAGCAGTTACTCCCCCCCGGGACTAGCGGGGCTCTCCTACAATGAGCAGTTCTTC | CTSSYSPPGLAGLSYNEQFF
TRBJ2-5 | TRBV10-3 | - | - | TGTGCCATCAGTGAGTGGAACTCTCATCTGGAGACCCAGTACTTC | CAISEWNSHLETQYF
TRBJ2-7 | TRBV29-1 | - | - | TGCAGCGTTGGACAGACTACGGGTGGGGACGAGCAATACTTC | CSVGQTTGGDEQYF
TRBJ2-7 | TRBV29-1 | many | TRBD1 | TGCAGCGTCCGACAGGGGAACTCCTACGAGCAGTACTTC | CSVRQGNSYEQYF
TRBJ2-5 | TRBV11-2 | - | TRBD2 | TGTGCCAGCAGCCCCGGACTAGCGGAAGGGCCAGTGGAGACCCAGTACTTC | CASSPGLAEGPVETQYF
TRBJ2-5 | TRBV11-2 | - | TRBD2 | TGTGCCAGTAGCATACACGGACTAGCCGACCAAGAGACCCAATACTTC | CASSIHGLADQETQYF
TRBJ2-5 | TRBV12-3/TRBV12-4 | - | - | TGTGCCAGCAGTTTAGCCTCTAGCGATCAAGAGACCCAGTACTTC | CASSLASSDQETQYF
TRBJ1-5 | TRBV5-5 | many | TRBD1 | TGTGCCAGCAGCCGGACAGGGGAAGTCCAGCCCCAGCATTTT | CASSRTGEVQPQHF
TRBJ2-5 | TRBV6-1 | many | - | TGTGCCAGCAGTGAAGACATTATTGGGGCAGTTCAAGAGACCCAGTACTTC | CASSEDIIGAVQETQYF
TRBJ2-5 | TRBV6-5 | - | - | TGTGCCAGCAGTTTCCAGGGGTCTCGGGATACCCAGTACTTC | CASSFQGSRDTQYF
TRBJ2-3 | TRBV5-6 | - | - | TGTGCCAGCAACCCAACATGGGGGGCGGGAGCTGGAACAGATACACAGTATTTT | CASNPTWGAGAGTDTQYF
TRBJ2-1 | TRBV4-2 | - | TRBD2 | TGTGCCAGCAGCCAAGTTCAATGTAGCGGGGGTCAGGATGAGCAGTTCTTC | CASSQVQCSGGQDEQFF